Shown below are 29 T cell receptor beta chains from a single sample sequenced in a study of cytomegalovirus exposure and HLA in healthy donors. The PCR was carried out with 60 Vbeta primers and 13 Jbeta primers. The method was immunoSEQ multiplex PCR; TCRdb's version includes in-frame clones alone and lacks a portion of them. Of fewer than 150,000 clones in the sample, around 74% were seen once. The sequenced sample was PBMCs. Receptor source: a man aged 55 to 70 in good health and CMV-seropositive.

V gene TRBV10-3 combines with J gene TRBJ1-1, with 9 positions matching TRBD1. The junction had 5 bases not matched to a gene; V was cut back by 6 bases and J by 3 bases. There are 14 residues in the CDR3. Germline-derived CDR1 and CDR2 are ENHRY and SYGVKD. The CDR3 spells CAISGQGRDTEAFF. Here the CDR3 DNA reads TGTGCCATCAGCGGACAGGGGCGGGACACTGAAGCTTTCTTT.

This chain connects TRBV5-4 to TRBJ1-2, with D tentatively TRBD1 (5 bases). Per germline, CDR1 SGHNT and CDR2 YYREEE (reference sequence). The CDR3 runs 15 residues. V lost 4 bases, J lost 5 bases, and 18 bases lay in between. In DNA form, the CDR3 reads TGTGCCAGCAGCCTCGGGGGGGGGTTGGAATATGGCTACACCTTC. It yields the protein CASSLGGGLEYGYTF.

V usage is TRBV4-1 and J usage is TRBJ1-1, with D possibly being TRBD1 (5 bases). Per germline, CDR1 MGHRA and CDR2 YSYEKL. V was shortened by 3 bases and J by 0 bases, with 11 bases between the two germline ends. The CDR3 extends over 15 amino acids. The CDR3 region has the DNA TGCGCCAGCAGCCACACAGGCGGTCTGAACACTGAAGCTTTCTTT. Its protein product is CASSHTGGLNTEAFF.

This chain joins TRBV5-1 and TRBJ2-5; a weak D match, TRBD2 (6 bases). Germline values: CDR1 SGHRS, CDR2 YFSETQ. This CDR3 spans 13 amino acids. V lost 6 bases, J lost 5 bases, and 14 bases lay in between. CDR3 amino acids: CASTLSGGETQYF. CDR3 DNA sequence: TGCGCCAGCACACTTAGTGGGGGGGAGACCCAGTACTTC. Together with reference TRBV5-1 and TRBJ2-5, the CDR3 gives the full variable domain: KAGVTQTPRYLIKTRGQQVTLSCSPISGHRSVSWYQQTPGQGLQFLFEYFSETQRNKGNFPGRFSGRQFSNSRSEMNVSTLELGDSALYLCASTLSGGETQYFGPGTRLLVL.

This chain connects TRBV12-5 to TRBJ1-3; D ambiguous. This CDR3 is built from 19 residues. The V gene's germline CDR1 is LGHNT and CDR2 FRNRAP. The V gene lost 4 bases and the J gene lost 0 bases, with 22 bases spanning the gap. CDR3 in DNA: TGTGCTAGTGGTTCCCGCGCATTTTTGGGCAGAAGCTCTGGAAACACCATATATTTT. Protein: CASGSRAFLGRSSGNTIYF.

J is TRBJ2-6 and V is TRBV5-1, with D maybe TRBD1 (6 bases). This CDR3 is 18 amino acids long. CDR1 SGHRS and CDR2 YFSETQ come from the germline V gene. V was cut by 1 base and J by 0 bases, with 14 bases left in between. CDR3 nucleotides: TGCGCCAGCAGCTTGCCTTTCGGACAGAGCTCTGGGGCCAACGTCCTGACTTTC. This translates into CASSLPFGQSSGANVLTF. Full variable domain (remainder filled in from reference TRBV5-1 and TRBJ2-6): KAGVTQTPRYLIKTRGQQVTLSCSPISGHRSVSWYQQTPGQGLQFLFEYFSETQRNKGNFPGRFSGRQFSNSRSEMNVSTLELGDSALYLCASSLPFGQSSGANVLTFGAGSRLTVL.

The rearrangement joins TRBV15 to TRBJ1-1, with 7 bases fitting TRBD1. V shed 4 bases, J shed 4 bases, and the junction held 6 bases outside the gene matches. CDR1 is LNHNV and CDR2 is YYDKDF in the germline V gene (reference sequence). The length of the CDR3 is 14 residues. CDR3 DNA sequence: TGTGCCACCAGCACATATGACAGGGTCACTGAAGCTTTCTTT. As protein: CATSTYDRVTEAFF.

The chain is built from TRBV28 and TRBJ2-7; 7 bases match TRBD1. V gave up 10 bases and J gave up 5 bases; unmatched junction bases: 11. This CDR3 comprises 13 residues. Germline V CDR1 and CDR2: MDHEN, SYDVKM. CDR3 sequence reads: CAIERGGGHEQYF. The CDR3 DNA sequence: TGTGCCATCGAGAGAGGGGGCGGGCACGAGCAGTACTTC.

The chain combines TRBV4-1 with TRBJ1-1, with D possibly being TRBD1 (5 bases). The CDR3 loop spans 14 amino acids. From germline, CDR1 is MGHRA and CDR2 YSYEKL. V was clipped by 4 bases and J by 0 bases, with 9 bases between them. CDR3 sequence reads: CASSLGHLNTEAFF. CDR3 DNA: TGCGCCAGCAGCCTCGGACACCTGAACACTGAAGCTTTCTTT.

This clone was counted a single time. The rearrangement links TRBV2 to TRBJ2-5; D not resolved. The CDR3 loop spans 11 amino acids. Deletions cut 5 bases from V and 2 bases from J, with 3 bases between. The V gene's germline CDR1 is SNHLY and CDR2 FYNNEI. CDR3: CASSLQETQYF. CDR3 in DNA: TGTGCCAGCAGTCTACAAGAGACCCAGTACTTC.

Here the CDR3 DNA reads TGTGCCAGCAGCTTGTCAGGCGGGCCTCATGAACCCTACGAGCAGTACTTC. Translated, it gives CASSLSGGPHEPYEQYF. The chain combines TRBV5-6 with TRBJ2-7, with D maybe TRBD2 (5 bases). Trimming took off 1 base at V and 2 bases at J, with 19 bases between the two ends. CDR3 length: 17 residues. The germline gives CDR1 SGHDT, CDR2 YYEEEE.

V usage is TRBV10-2 and J usage is TRBJ2-5, with D possibly matching TRBD1 (5 bases). Trimming removed 3 bases at V and 3 bases at J, with 8 bases between. Germline V CDR1 and CDR2: WSHSY, SAAADI. The CDR3 is made up of 13 amino acids. CDR3: CASSEIGEETQYF. CDR3 coding DNA: TGCGCCAGCAGTGAAATAGGGGAAGAGACCCAGTACTTC.

This chain connects TRBV28 to TRBJ1-2; D is ambiguous. From germline, CDR1 is MDHEN and CDR2 SYDVKM. Deletions cut 3 bases from V and 8 bases from J, with 13 bases between. The CDR3 consists of 13 residues. DNA of the CDR3: TGTGCCAGCAGTTTCCTCGGTCCCCTCGGCTACACCTTC. Its translation: CASSFLGPLGYTF.

This rearrangement joins TRBV30 to TRBJ2-1, with 7 positions matching TRBD1. V lost 7 bases, J lost 7 bases, and 7 bases stayed unmatched. CDR3 length: 12 residues. Germline loops: CDR1 GTSNPN, CDR2 SVGIG (reference sequence). For the CDR3, the DNA is TGTGCCTTACAGGGGAAGTTGAATGAGCAGTTCTTC. Translation gives CALQGKLNEQFF.

The count of this clone is one. CDR3 nucleotides: TGCGCCAGCAGCTTGGACCCGGGGATGAACACTGAAGCTTTCTTT. As protein: CASSLDPGMNTEAFF. This chain links TRBV5-1 with TRBJ1-1; D remains unclear. Trimming removed 0 bases from V and 0 bases from J, with 9 bases in between. This CDR3 has 15 residues. CDR1 and CDR2 from the germline V gene are SGHRS and YFSETQ. The full variable domain, rest sourced from reference TRBV5-1 and TRBJ1-1, is KAGVTQTPRYLIKTRGQQVTLSCSPISGHRSVSWYQQTPGQGLQFLFEYFSETQRNKGNFPGRFSGRQFSNSRSEMNVSTLELGDSALYLCASSLDPGMNTEAFFGQGTRLTVV.

With respect to this clone: Other DNA sequences within the sample encode an identical CDR3. The chain is built from TRBV4-2 and TRBJ2-7; 10 bases line up with TRBD2. Looked up from germline, CDR1 is LGHNA and CDR2 is YNFKEQ. The CDR3 has 15 amino acids. The trim removed 1 base at V and 3 bases at J, leaving 3 bases unmatched. CDR3 loop: CASSQGLAGDYEQYF. The CDR3 DNA is TGTGCCAGCAGCCAAGGACTAGCGGGCGACTACGAGCAGTACTTC.

The chain combines TRBV18 with TRBJ2-2; D not resolved. V was shortened by 6 bases and J by 0 bases, with 17 bases between the two germline ends. This CDR3 contains 17 residues. Germline CDR1 and CDR2: KGHSH and LQKENI. The CDR3 protein is CASSPTLAATNTGELFF. In DNA form, the CDR3 reads TGTGCCAGCTCCCCTACATTAGCTGCCACGAACACCGGGGAGCTGTTTTTT.

The sample holds a few counts of this clone. This CDR3 reads CASSQYYTMNTEAFF. CDR3 coding DNA: TGTGCCAGCAGTCAATATTACACGATGAACACTGAAGCTTTCTTT. V usage is TRBV6-5 and J usage is TRBJ1-1; D gene ambiguous. The CDR3 consists of 15 residues. The germline gives CDR1 MNHEY, CDR2 SVGAGI. V lost 5 bases and J lost 0, with 13 bases in between.

This rearrangement joins TRBV6-1 to TRBJ1-5, with TRBD1 identical over 9 bases. Per germline, CDR1 MNHNS and CDR2 SASEGT. The trim removed 1 base at V and 7 bases at J, leaving 5 bases unmatched. The CDR3 totals 15 residues. In nucleotides, the CDR3 is TGTGCCAGCAGTGAAGAGGGACAGGGAAGCCAGCCCCAGCATTTT. Its translation: CASSEEGQGSQPQHF.

The chain links TRBV5-1 to TRBJ2-3; maybe TRBD2 (5 bases). Germline CDR1 and CDR2: SGHRS and YFSETQ. The CDR3 has 12 residues. Trimming left V 3 bases short and J 6 bases short, with 8 bases between. The CDR3 sequence is CASSSGGDTQYF. Here the CDR3 DNA reads TGCGCCAGCAGCTCCGGCGGGGATACGCAGTATTTT.

This clone was counted between two and nine times. This CDR3 reads CASSEAVQGASQPQHF. The CDR3 DNA follows: TGTGCCAGCAGTGAAGCGGTACAGGGGGCGAGTCAGCCCCAGCATTTT. V gene TRBV6-1 combines with J gene TRBJ1-5; 9 bases are a match to TRBD1. Trimming removed 0 bases from V and 6 bases from J; junction bases left unmatched: 6. Germline CDR1 is MNHNS and CDR2 is SASEGT. The CDR3 loop spans 16 amino acids.

This rearrangement joins TRBV4-1 to TRBJ2-7, with D tentatively TRBD2 (7 bases). Germline CDR1 is MGHRA and CDR2 is YSYEKL. The CDR3 consists of 13 residues. With 2 bases removed from V and 9 bases from J, the gap between germline ends came to 14 bases. CDR3 sequence reads: CASSQLHRGAQYF. For the CDR3, the DNA is TGCGCCAGCAGCCAACTCCACCGGGGGGCGCAGTACTTC.

V and J are TRBV18 and TRBJ1-1; D gene uncertain. CDR1 is KGHSH and CDR2 is LQKENI in the germline V gene. CDR3 size: 15 residues. The V gene lost 1 base and the J gene lost 3 bases, with 12 bases spanning the gap. The CDR3: CASSPRQAGYTEAFF. The DNA for the CDR3 is TGTGCCAGCTCACCACGGCAGGCGGGGTACACTGAAGCTTTCTTT. Looking up the rest from reference TRBV18 and TRBJ1-1 gives the full variable domain: NAGVMQNPRHLVRRRGQEARLRCSPMKGHSHVYWYRQLPEEGLKFMVYLQKENIIDESGMPKERFSAEFPKEGPSILRIQQVVRGDSAAYFCASSPRQAGYTEAFFGQGTRLTVV.

V gene TRBV28 combines with J gene TRBJ1-3; no clear D. V was trimmed by 5 bases and J by 7 bases, leaving 21 bases between them. Germline values: CDR1 MDHEN, CDR2 SYDVKM. The CDR3 has 16 residues. CDR3 region: CASSRGGAEFGNTIYF. For the CDR3, the DNA is TGTGCCAGCAGTCGGGGTGGCGCCGAGTTCGGGAACACCATATATTTT.

The chain is built from TRBV21-1 and TRBJ2-1; whether TRBD1, the table's D call, matches the DNA was not checked. TRBV21-1 is listed as a pseudogene. The length of the CDR3 is 17 residues. The CDR3 reads CASSKGHPYVSYNEQFF. The CDR3 coding sequence is TGTGCCAGCAGCAAAGGGCATCCTTACGTCTCCTACAATGAGCAGTTCTTC.

The J gene is TRBJ2-7, the V gene TRBV5-4, with D possibly being TRBD1 (5 bases). The CDR3 is made up of 13 amino acids. Germline CDR1 is SGHNT and CDR2 is YYREEE (reference sequence). Trimming cost V 1 base and J 4 bases, with 9 bases left between them. The CDR3 bases are TGTGCCAGCAGCTTGTTAGGGGCATACGAGCAGTACTTC. Translated: CASSLLGAYEQYF.

This clone turned up a few times. This chain links TRBV6-5 with TRBJ1-5; 7 nucleotides line up with TRBD1. Germline V gene sequence: CDR1 MNHEY, CDR2 SVGAGI. Germline trimming cut 2 bases from V and 0 bases from J; bases unmatched to any gene: 1. This CDR3 spans 15 amino acids. The CDR3 spells CASSYRQGSNQPQHF. CDR3 in DNA: TGTGCCAGCAGTTACAGACAGGGTAGCAATCAGCCCCAGCATTTT.

The J gene is TRBJ2-1, the V gene TRBV7-2; D is perhaps TRBD2 (5 bases). CDR3 length: 13 residues. Trimming stripped 3 bases from V and 12 bases from J, with 15 bases between. Germline V gene lookup returns CDR1 SGHTA and CDR2 FQGNSA. The CDR3 DNA follows: TGTGCCAGCAGCTTCCAAGCGGCCCTTTGGCAGTTCTTC. Translation gives CASSFQAALWQFF.

The genes are TRBV5-5 and TRBJ2-5; the match to TRBD1 covers 8 bases. The J segment lost 9 bases and the V segment lost 6 bases, leaving 10 bases of the junction unmatched. This CDR3 has 13 amino acids. Germline lookup yields CDR1 SGHKS and CDR2 YYEKEE (reference sequence). CDR3 sequence reads: CASTETGVAAQYF. As DNA, the CDR3 is TGTGCCAGCACCGAGACAGGGGTTGCGGCCCAGTACTTC.